Following are 5 T cell receptor beta chains from one sample sequenced in a study of T cell responses to AZD1222 COVID-19 vaccine. Profiling relied on immunoSEQ multiplex PCR, and the TCRdb table lists in-frame clones only, not all of them. The data hold approximately 180,000 clones, with 75% to 90% observed a single time. This sample comprised peripheral blood, obtained 28 days after the second dose of the MenACWY control vaccine. The receptor set was obtained from an adult who received the MenACWY meningococcal vaccine as a control.

This clone was found a few times. This chain uses TRBV18 with TRBJ2-7; D perhaps matches TRBD1 (6 bases). Trimming shortened V by 4 bases and J by 5 bases, and 18 bases separated the two germline ends. There are 15 residues in the CDR3. The germline V gene has CDR1 KGHSH and CDR2 LQKENI. CDR3 DNA: TGTGCCAGCTCACTTGTTGGGCAGGGGTCCCACGAGCAGTACTTC. Its protein product is CASSLVGQGSHEQYF.

This chain connects TRBV10-2 to TRBJ1-1, with 11 bases aligning to TRBD1. The germline V gene has CDR1 WSHSY and CDR2 SAAADI. Unmatched junction bases numbered 16, after V lost 3 bases and J lost 4 bases. The length of the CDR3 is 19 residues. DNA for the CDR3: TGCGCCAGCAGTGACCCCCTCATGGACAGGGGGCGTCGGGGCACTGAAGCTTTCTTT. Its protein is CASSDPLMDRGRRGTEAFF.

The rearrangement joins TRBV5-6 to TRBJ1-2, with unresolved D. Trimming took 2 bases from V and 3 from J, leaving 14 bases between them. The CDR3 runs to 15 residues. Germline V gene lookup returns CDR1 SGHDT and CDR2 YYEEEE. CDR3 sequence: CASSFGSEVYYGYTF. CDR3 DNA: TGTGCCAGCAGCTTTGGTTCCGAGGTGTACTATGGCTACACCTTC.

The rearrangement joins TRBV19 to TRBJ2-3; 8 bases align to TRBD2. The CDR3 sequence is 20 residues long. Germline V gene lookup returns CDR1 LNHDA and CDR2 SQIVND (reference sequence). V lost 6 bases, J lost 2 bases, and 22 bases stayed unmatched. CDR3 loop: CASSLDSGVAVSGDTDTQYF. DNA of the CDR3: TGTGCCAGTAGCCTCGATTCGGGGGTAGCCGTTAGCGGGGACACAGATACGCAGTATTTT. The variable domain in full, with the rest retrieved from reference TRBV19 and TRBJ2-3, is DGGITQSPKYLFRKEGQNVTLSCEQNLNHDAMYWYRQDPGQGLRLIYYSQIVNDFQKGDIAEGYSVSREKKESFPLTVTSAQKNPTAFYLCASSLDSGVAVSGDTDTQYFGPGTRLTVL.

The V gene is TRBV7-2, the J gene TRBJ2-5; D is perhaps TRBD2 (6 bases). There are 15 residues in the CDR3. V was clipped by 5 bases and J by 2 bases, with 15 bases between them. Germline loops: CDR1 SGHTA, CDR2 FQGNSA. The CDR3 coding sequence is TGTGCCAGCAGCCCTCAGTCGGGGGTACAAGAGACCCAGTACTTC. Translating it yields CASSPQSGVQETQYF.